The 5 T cell receptor beta chains below were found in one sample sequenced in a study of Ad26.COV2.S vaccination and SARS-CoV-2 variants. This table comes from immunoSEQ multiplex PCR, and its TCRdb copy is limited to in-frame clones, with some not included. The profile covers more than 400,000 clones, with over 80% appearing a single time and around 1.8% taken by the ten largest. The sample's treatment: some 20 received Ad26.COV2.S at low or high dose, single or two shots; about 5 received placebo; per-sample allocation not given. Samples were taken on day 63 after the first vaccine or placebo injection. Sequenced material: peripheral blood, taken in a trial of Ad26.COV2.S vaccine versus placebo. Receptors originate from a person aged 18-65 years who received the Ad26.COV2.S COVID-19 vaccine or a placebo.

The rearrangement links TRBV19 to TRBJ2-1, with D perhaps assigned TRBD1 or TRBD2 (5 bases each). V lost 6 bases, J lost 0 bases, and 12 bases lay in between. Germline assignment: CDR1 LNHDA and CDR2 SQIVND (reference sequence). The CDR3 length is 15 residues. The CDR3 is CASRWDPSSYNEQFF. CDR3 coding DNA: TGTGCCAGTAGGTGGGACCCGAGCTCCTACAATGAGCAGTTCTTC.

This chain uses TRBV5-4 with TRBJ2-7, with 7 bases matching TRBD1. Germline values: CDR1 SGHNT, CDR2 YYREEE (reference sequence). This CDR3 is built from 17 residues. The V gene end was trimmed by 3 bases and the J gene end by 2 bases; junction bases not matched to a gene: 14. The CDR3 DNA reads TGTGCCAGCAGCTCATACCCCAAGGGACAGATCCCCTACGAGCAGTACTTC. This translates into CASSSYPKGQIPYEQYF.

The chain uses TRBV7-9 and TRBJ1-1; D unresolved. The CDR3 is 14 amino acids. From germline, CDR1 is SEHNR and CDR2 FQNEAQ (reference sequence). V was trimmed by 5 bases and J by 1 base, leaving 11 bases between them. CDR3 protein: CASSEVYPNTEAFF. In DNA, the CDR3 is TGTGCCAGCAGCGAGGTTTACCCGAACACTGAAGCTTTCTTT.

This chain connects TRBV7-2 to TRBJ2-7; the match to TRBD1 covers 9 bases. This CDR3 region has 15 residues. Germline loops: CDR1 SGHTA, CDR2 FQGNSA. The V and J ends lost 3 bases and 2 bases, in that order; junction bases with no gene match: 5. This chain's CDR3 is CASSFPGQGPYEQYF. Written as DNA, the CDR3 is TGTGCCAGCAGCTTCCCGGGACAGGGTCCCTACGAGCAGTACTTC.

The V and J genes are TRBV10-1 and TRBJ2-7; 8 nucleotides agree with TRBD1. The CDR3 is 14 residues long. Germline V gene lookup returns CDR1 WNHNN and CDR2 SYGVQD (reference sequence). Germline trimming cut 10 bases from V and 4 bases from J; bases unmatched to any gene: 12. The CDR3 loop is CATRVGRGRYEQYF. The CDR3 coding sequence is TGCGCCACCAGGGTGGGCAGGGGGCGGTACGAGCAGTACTTC.